Only one count was recorded for the clone carrying this TCR beta chain. Assay: immunoSEQ multiplex PCR; the TCRdb copy retains only in-frame clones and omits some. The repertoire consists of a few hundred thousand clones, with 80% to 90% occurring once and the leading ten covering 3.1%. The data stem from a study of blood T cell repertoires in COVID-19. The wider study: The United States, Italy and Spain provided the acute and convalescent COVID-19 samples. Sources were T cells, B-cell-depleted T cells, or PBMCs; the material itself was cDNA or gDNA.

Enrolled through a virtual design, the participants were between roughly 18 and 100 years of age and came from some 25 US areas. Participants were placed into cohorts based on the clinical history they reported. The germline V gene encodes CDR1 SGHAT and CDR2 FQNNGV. The J segment lost 0 bases and the V segment lost 5 bases, leaving 4 bases of the junction unmatched. The CDR3 spans 15 residues. This receptor was taken from a woman aged 45-65 years in a cohort exposed to, infected with or recovered from COVID-19 (not recorded which). Sequencing input: PBMCs or T cells enriched from blood (not recorded which). The chain carries TRBV11-2 and TRBJ1-1; TRBD1 agrees at 9 bases. The CDR3 loop reads CASSTGQGMNTEAFF. The CDR3 DNA sequence: TGTGCCAGCAGCACCGGACAGGGGATGAACACTGAAGCTTTCTTT.